These T cell receptor beta chains were read from a single sample in a study of CD8 T cells in Susac syndrome. TCRdb analysed the immunoSEQ multiplex PCR reads with MiXCR anew, one entry per CDR3 protein. The sample has around 130,000 distinct CDR3 sequences, around 94% seen once. The sequenced sample consisted of CD8+ T cells from PBMCs. Receptors were obtained from a human donor with Susac syndrome. Both conserved end residues are part of each CDR3. The order of the fields is clone size, V gene, D gene, J gene, CDR3 DNA, CDR3 protein. A D gene is named only where the DNA matches it firmly. Clone size is not always given. Where it is, it says once, few, many or a class for expanded clones.

.	TRBV29-1	TRBD2	TRBJ2-1	TGCAGCGTTGAGGCTAGCGGGGCCTACAATGAGCAGTTCTTC	CSVEASGAYNEQFF
.	TRBV9	.	TRBJ1-5	TGTGCCAGCAGCGTAGGAACAGATCAGCCCCAGCATTTT	CASSVGTDQPQHF
.	TRBV20-1	TRBD2	TRBJ2-1	TGCAGTGCTAGAGTGGAAGCGGGGGGACATTACAATGAGCAGTTCTTC	CSARVEAGGHYNEQFF
.	TRBV29-1	.	TRBJ2-1	TGCAGCGTTGAAGGCAGGGGCCTATACAATGAGCAGTTCTTC	CSVEGRGLYNEQFF
.	TRBV4-3	TRBD2	TRBJ2-7	TGCGCCAGCAGCGAACGGACTAGCGGGGGGCCGGGGTCATACGAGCAGTACTTC	CASSERTSGGPGSYEQYF
.	TRBV29-1	.	TRBJ2-1	TGCAGCGTCGACTACCTGCGCGGATCCGGGCAGTTCTTC	CSVDYLRGSGQFF
.	TRBV4-1	.	TRBJ2-7	TGCGCCAGCAGCCAAGTGGCAGGGGACTACTACGAGCAGTACTTC	CASSQVAGDYYEQYF
.	TRBV27	.	TRBJ2-7	TGTGCCAGCAGTTTATTCCAGGCCGACTACGAGCAGTACTTC	CASSLFQADYEQYF
.	TRBV4-1	TRBD2	TRBJ2-3	TGCGCCAGCAGCCAAGATGGGGAACGGGGGGGTTTTGATACGCAGTATTTT	CASSQDGERGGFDTQYF
.	TRBV29-1	.	TRBJ2-5	TGCAGCGTCCGGGACATCCTAGGGGAGACCCAGTACTTC	CSVRDILGETQYF
.	TRBV29-1	.	TRBJ1-1	TGCAGCGTTCAACAGGCGGGGAACACTGAAGCTTTCTTT	CSVQQAGNTEAFF
.	TRBV4-1	.	TRBJ1-2	TGCGCCAGCAGCCAAGAGGGCAGGGGTTCGTCTGGCTACACCTTC	CASSQEGRGSSGYTF
.	TRBV4-1	TRBD1	TRBJ2-2	TGCGCCAGCAGCCACCAAGACAGGGGAGGCGGGGAGCTGTTTTTT	CASSHQDRGGGELFF
few	TRBV28	.	TRBJ2-1	TGTGCCAGCAGTTTGGGACTGTACAATGAGCAGTTCTTC	CASSLGLYNEQFF
.	TRBV12-3/TRBV12-4	.	TRBJ1-2	TGTGCCAGCAGTTTATCTGGCGGAAGTGGCTACACCTTC	CASSLSGGSGYTF
once	TRBV5-6	TRBD1	TRBJ1-1	TGTGCCAGCAGCCCGGGGGACAGGTACTTTGAAGCTTTCTTT	CASSPGDRYFEAFF
.	TRBV20-1	TRBD2	TRBJ2-7	TGCAGTGCTAGAGATAGGGGGACTAGCGGCTCCTACGAGCAGTACTTC	CSARDRGTSGSYEQYF
.	TRBV19	TRBD1	TRBJ1-2	TGTGCCAGTAGTATGGACAGGGAAATCGATGGCTACACCTTC	CASSMDREIDGYTF
.	TRBV4-2	TRBD1	TRBJ1-5	TGTGCCAGCAGCCATACCTCTACAGGGGGGAGCAATCAGCCCCAGCATTTT	CASSHTSTGGSNQPQHF
.	TRBV25-1	.	TRBJ1-5	TGTGCCAGCAGTGAATGGGGATGGGACGGAAATCAGCCCCAGCATTTT	CASSEWGWDGNQPQHF
once	TRBV13	.	TRBJ1-4	TGTGCCAGCAGAGGGCAGGTATCCGAAAAACTGTTTTTT	CASRGQVSEKLFF
.	TRBV7-9	.	TRBJ1-2	TGTGCCAGCAGCTTAGTCGGGACACCCAACTATGGCTACACCTTC	CASSLVGTPNYGYTF
.	TRBV4-1	.	TRBJ2-7	TGCGCCAGCAGCCAAGCTCTACAGGGACCCTACGAGCAGTACTTC	CASSQALQGPYEQYF
.	TRBV20-1	.	TRBJ2-5	TGCAGTGCCAACGAGAGGGGGTTCGGGGCTTCAGAGACCCAGTACTTC	CSANERGFGASETQYF
.	TRBV29-1	.	TRBJ1-2	TGCAGCGTTGAGGGTGGGGACGTTTTTGCTCATGGCTACACCTTC	CSVEGGDVFAHGYTF
.	TRBV10-3	.	TRBJ2-5	TGTGCCATCAGTGACCAAGTGGAGACCCAGTACTTC	CAISDQVETQYF
.	TRBV18	.	TRBJ2-5	TGTGCCAGCTCACCGTCGGAAGAGACCCAGTACTTC	CASSPSEETQYF
.	TRBV25-1	.	TRBJ1-1	TGTGCCAGCAGTGTTTGGGGTGAAGCTTTCTTT	CASSVWGEAFF
.	TRBV11-2	TRBD1	TRBJ2-7	TGTGCCAGCAGTCCGGGACAGGGTGACGAGCAGTACTTC	CASSPGQGDEQYF
.	TRBV20-1	.	TRBJ2-1	TGCAGTGCTAGAGATCAGGTGGTACAGGGAGCCTACAATGAGCAGTTCTTC	CSARDQVVQGAYNEQFF
.	TRBV30	.	TRBJ1-2	TGTGCCTGCCCTTTCCTCCCGGACGGGATTAACTATGGCTACACCTTC	CACPFLPDGINYGYTF
.	TRBV29-1	TRBD1	TRBJ2-7	TGCAGCGTTGAAGGGGGACAGGGATCCGAGCAGTACTTC	CSVEGGQGSEQYF
.	TRBV14	TRBD1	TRBJ1-2	TGTGCCAGCAGACCAACAGGGGATACCTCCCATGGCTACACCTTC	CASRPTGDTSHGYTF
.	TRBV7-9	TRBD1	TRBJ1-6	TGTGCCAGCAGCGCAGGACAGGGAAAGGCACCCCTCCACTTT	CASSAGQGKAPLHF
.	TRBV5-1	.	TRBJ2-7	TGCGCCAGCAGGCCGGGCGATCAAACCTCCTACGAGCAGTACTTC	CASRPGDQTSYEQYF